This T cell receptor (beta chain) was observed in a study of OX40 agonist ivuxolimab in advanced cancers. Study context: Ivuxolimab is an agonistic anti-OX40 (CD134) antibody, and patients were treated with it.

Germline loops: CDR1 SGDLS, CDR2 YYNGEE. Deletions cut 0 bases from V and 8 bases from J, with 14 bases between. The CDR3 length is 14 residues. Sequencing was performed with immunoSEQ multiplex PCR; in TCRdb, only in-frame clones are kept and a portion is missing. The profile shows about 40,000 clones, about 91% of them singletons. The sequence was collected from an adult with an advanced solid tumor such as melanoma, head and neck, liver or kidney cancer. The rearrangement uses TRBV9 and TRBJ1-2, with D uncertain. This specimen consisted of CD4+ or CD8+ T cells sorted from blood, obtained in a trial of the OX40 agonist ivuxolimab. The CDR3 DNA sequence: TGTGCCAGCAGCGTAGGGGTCGACTTGCGAGGCTACACCTTC. This gives the protein CASSVGVDLRGYTF.